This entry features one T cell receptor (beta chain) sequence. This clonotype has a handful of counts. The clone's antigen remains unknown. No much larger clonotype is one base removed from it; base qualities were not supplied. This specimen's treatment or condition label, interpreted: in vitro stimulation with specific CMV peptide epitopes to enrich CMV-specific T cells. The sample is drawn from a study of T cell repertoires in cytomegalovirus infection (dated 2019 in TCRdb). As for the study more broadly: Peptide stimulations targeted recently identified HLA-C-restricted CMV epitopes, whose presentation resists viral immunomodulation, together with well-studied HLA-B-restricted epitopes. The HLA type of each donor mattered for the analysis, because public TCR beta signatures pointed to carriage of CMV infection along with the matching HLA type. On the study overall, not on this receptor specifically: The ex vivo response was dominated by HLA-C-restricted CMV-specific TCR beta clonotypes, and the single most frequent clonotype in two of eight donors was supplied by these HLA-C-restricted clonotypes. Cumulative frequency of public TCR beta family members discriminated carriers of CMV infection plus the relevant HLA type in this cohort and an independent approximately 400-donor cohort.

V was cut back by 7 bases and J by 3 bases, leaving a gap of 15 bases between them. The CDR3 measures 14 amino acids from cysteine to phenylalanine. The kept DNA is CDR3 alone, 42 bases in frame from the first base. CDR1 and CDR2 (MNHNS, SASEGT) derive from the germline V gene. Sequencing relied on an Illumina HiSeq 1500. TCRdb reprocessed the public reads (quality trimming at Q25 with fastp, clone calling with MiXCR) and kept in-frame beta chains. Every entry covers one CDR3 protein and lists the most common genes and DNA from its rows. Within this sample are about 350,000 distinct CDR3 sequences, with approximately 35% of them counted one time only. The top ten clonotypes cover approximately 13% of the sample.

This sequence was found in a human donor in good health (CMV status not recorded). Some clones in this sample may be carry-over from other donors' samples. Rearrangement joined TRBV6-1 to TRBJ1-1, with the D gene call left open. The source material was cultured PBMCs, sampled from culture after CMV antigen stimulation. The DNA is TGTGCCAGCACCTACGGAGTTATGGACACTGAAGCTTTCTTT. Translation gives CASTYGVMDTEAFF.